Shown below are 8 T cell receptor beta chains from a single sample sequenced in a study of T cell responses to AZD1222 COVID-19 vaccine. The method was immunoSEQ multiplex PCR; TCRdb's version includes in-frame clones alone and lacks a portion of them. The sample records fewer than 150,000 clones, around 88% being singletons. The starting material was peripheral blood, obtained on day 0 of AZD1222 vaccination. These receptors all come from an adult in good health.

The CDR3 is CASTSGGQGVFNTEAFF. CDR3 bases: TGTGCCAGCACCTCCGGAGGGCAGGGAGTGTTTAACACTGAAGCTTTCTTT. The V call is TRBV28, the J call TRBJ1-1, with D possibly being TRBD1 (5 bases). Germline loops: CDR1 MDHEN, CDR2 SYDVKM. With 7 bases removed from V and 2 bases from J, the gap between germline ends came to 23 bases. CDR3 length: 17 amino acids.

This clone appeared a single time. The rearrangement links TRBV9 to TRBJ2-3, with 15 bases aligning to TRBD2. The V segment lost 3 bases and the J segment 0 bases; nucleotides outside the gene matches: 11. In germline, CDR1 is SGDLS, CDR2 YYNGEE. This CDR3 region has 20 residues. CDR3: CASSGGTSGRLTRSTDTQYF. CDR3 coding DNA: TGTGCCAGCAGCGGAGGGACTAGCGGGAGGCTCACCCGTAGCACAGATACGCAGTATTTT. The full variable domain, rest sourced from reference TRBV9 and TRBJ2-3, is DSGVTQTPKHLITATGQRVTLRCSPRSGDLSVYWYQQSLDQGLQFLIQYYNGEERAKGNILERFSAQQFPDLHSELNLSSLELGDSALYFCASSGGTSGRLTRSTDTQYFGPGTRLTVL.

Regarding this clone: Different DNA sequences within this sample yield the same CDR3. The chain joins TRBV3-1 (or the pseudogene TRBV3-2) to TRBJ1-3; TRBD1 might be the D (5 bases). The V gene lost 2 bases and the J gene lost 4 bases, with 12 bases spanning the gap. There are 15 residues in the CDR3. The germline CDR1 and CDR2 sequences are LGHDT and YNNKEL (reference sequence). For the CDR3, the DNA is TGTGCCAGCAGCCAAAATACAGGTTCAGGAAACACCATATATTTT. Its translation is CASSQNTGSGNTIYF.

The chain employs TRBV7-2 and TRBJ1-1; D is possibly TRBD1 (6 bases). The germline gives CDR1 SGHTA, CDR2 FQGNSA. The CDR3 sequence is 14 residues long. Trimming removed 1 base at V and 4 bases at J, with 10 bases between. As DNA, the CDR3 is TGTGCCAGCAGCTTAGTTGGGGGCGGCACTGAAGCTTTCTTT. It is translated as CASSLVGGGTEAFF. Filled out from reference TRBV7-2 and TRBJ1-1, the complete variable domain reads GAGVSQSPSNKVTEKGKDVELRCDPISGHTALYWYRQSLGQGLEFLIYFQGNSAPDKSGLPSDRFSAERTGGSVSTLTIQRTQQEDSAVYLCASSLVGGGTEAFFGQGTRLTVV.

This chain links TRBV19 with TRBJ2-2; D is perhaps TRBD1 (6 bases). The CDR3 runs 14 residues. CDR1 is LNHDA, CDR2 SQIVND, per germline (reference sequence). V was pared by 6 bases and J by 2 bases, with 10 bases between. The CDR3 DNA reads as TGTGCCAGTAGCCAGGGGTTTAACACCGGGGAGCTGTTTTTT. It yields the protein CASSQGFNTGELFF.

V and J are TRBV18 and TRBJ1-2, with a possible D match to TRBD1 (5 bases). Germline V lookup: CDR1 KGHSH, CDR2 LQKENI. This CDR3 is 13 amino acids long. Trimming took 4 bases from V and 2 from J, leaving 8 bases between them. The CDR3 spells CASSLQGNYGYTF. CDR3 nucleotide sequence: TGTGCCAGCTCACTGCAGGGCAACTATGGCTACACCTTC.

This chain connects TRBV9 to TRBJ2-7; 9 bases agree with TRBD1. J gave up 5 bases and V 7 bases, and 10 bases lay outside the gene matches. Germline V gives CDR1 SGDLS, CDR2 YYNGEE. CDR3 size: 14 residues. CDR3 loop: CASSARDRADEQYF. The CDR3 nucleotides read TGTGCCAGCTCCGCCCGGGACAGGGCCGACGAGCAGTACTTC.

The CDR3 DNA is TGTGCCAGCAGTCACCGTTCGGTGGGCGAGCAGTACTTC. Protein: CASSHRSVGEQYF. The V and J genes are TRBV27 and TRBJ2-7; D not resolved. The CDR3 sequence is 13 residues long. V gave up 5 bases and J gave up 6 bases, with 14 bases separating them. Germline V gene data show CDR1 as MNHEY and CDR2 as SMNVEV (reference sequence).